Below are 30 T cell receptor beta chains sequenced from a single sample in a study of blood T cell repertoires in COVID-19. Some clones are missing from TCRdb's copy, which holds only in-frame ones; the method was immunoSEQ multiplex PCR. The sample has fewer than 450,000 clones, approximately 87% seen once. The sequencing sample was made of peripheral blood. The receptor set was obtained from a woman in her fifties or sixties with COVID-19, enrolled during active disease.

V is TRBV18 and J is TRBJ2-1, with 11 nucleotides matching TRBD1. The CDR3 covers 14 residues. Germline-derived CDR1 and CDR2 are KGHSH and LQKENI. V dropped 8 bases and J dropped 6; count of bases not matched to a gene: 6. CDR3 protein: CASTGQGAANEQFF. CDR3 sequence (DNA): TGTGCCAGCACAGGACAGGGGGCGGCCAATGAGCAGTTCTTC. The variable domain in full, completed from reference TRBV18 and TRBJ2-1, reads NAGVMQNPRHLVRRRGQEARLRCSPMKGHSHVYWYRQLPEEGLKFMVYLQKENIIDESGMPKERFSAEFPKEGPSILRIQQVVRGDSAAYFCASTGQGAANEQFFGPGTRLTVL.

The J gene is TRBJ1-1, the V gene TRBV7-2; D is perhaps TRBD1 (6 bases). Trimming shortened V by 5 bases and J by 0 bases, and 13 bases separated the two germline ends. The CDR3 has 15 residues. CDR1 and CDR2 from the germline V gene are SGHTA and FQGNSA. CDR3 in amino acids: CASSPRTVMNTEAFF. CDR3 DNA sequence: TGTGCCAGCAGCCCTCGGACAGTAATGAACACTGAAGCTTTCTTT.

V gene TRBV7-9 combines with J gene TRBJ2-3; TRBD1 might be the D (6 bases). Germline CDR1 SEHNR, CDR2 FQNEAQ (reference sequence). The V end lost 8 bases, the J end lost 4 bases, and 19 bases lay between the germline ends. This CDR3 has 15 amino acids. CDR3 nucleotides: TGTGCCAGCCAAACAACAGGGTTGGCCGCAGATACGCAGTATTTT. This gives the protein CASQTTGLAADTQYF.

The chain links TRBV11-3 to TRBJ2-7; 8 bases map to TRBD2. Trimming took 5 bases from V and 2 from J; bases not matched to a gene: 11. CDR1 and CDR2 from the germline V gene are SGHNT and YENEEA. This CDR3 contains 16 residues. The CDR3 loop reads CASSPFEAGEAYEQYF. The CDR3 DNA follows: TGTGCCAGCAGCCCTTTTGAAGCGGGAGAGGCCTACGAGCAGTACTTC.

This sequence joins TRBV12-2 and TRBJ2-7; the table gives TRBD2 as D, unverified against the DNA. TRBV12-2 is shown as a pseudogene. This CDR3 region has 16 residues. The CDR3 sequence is CASRSNMGLAEFEQYF. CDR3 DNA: TGTGCAAGTCGGTCCAATATGGGACTAGCGGAGTTCGAGCAGTACTTC.

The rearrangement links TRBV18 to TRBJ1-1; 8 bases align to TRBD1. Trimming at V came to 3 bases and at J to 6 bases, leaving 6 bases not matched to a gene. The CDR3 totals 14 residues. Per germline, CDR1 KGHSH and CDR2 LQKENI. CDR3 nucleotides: TGTGCCAGCTCACCCGACAGGGGATTCTCTGAAGCTTTCTTT. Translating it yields CASSPDRGFSEAFF.

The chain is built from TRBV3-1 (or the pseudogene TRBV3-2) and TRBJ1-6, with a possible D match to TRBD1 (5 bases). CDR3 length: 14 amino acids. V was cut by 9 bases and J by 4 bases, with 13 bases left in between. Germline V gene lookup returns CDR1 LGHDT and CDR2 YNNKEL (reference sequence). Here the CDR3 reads CASSGGSYNSPLHF. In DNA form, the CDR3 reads TGTGCCAGTTCCGGGGGATCTTATAATTCACCCCTCCACTTT.

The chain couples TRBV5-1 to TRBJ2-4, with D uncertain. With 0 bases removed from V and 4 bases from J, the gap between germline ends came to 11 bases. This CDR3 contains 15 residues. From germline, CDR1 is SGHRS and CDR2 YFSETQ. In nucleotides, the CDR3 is TGCGCCAGCAGCTTGGCCGGTTTGTCAAAAAACATTCAGTACTTC. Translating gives CASSLAGLSKNIQYF.

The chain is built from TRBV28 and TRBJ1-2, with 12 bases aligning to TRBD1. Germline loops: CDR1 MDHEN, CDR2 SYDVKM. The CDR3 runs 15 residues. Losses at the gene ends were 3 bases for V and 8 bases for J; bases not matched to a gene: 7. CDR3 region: CASSFSGTGGFGYTF. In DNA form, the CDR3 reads TGTGCCAGCAGTTTTTCCGGGACAGGGGGCTTCGGCTACACCTTC.

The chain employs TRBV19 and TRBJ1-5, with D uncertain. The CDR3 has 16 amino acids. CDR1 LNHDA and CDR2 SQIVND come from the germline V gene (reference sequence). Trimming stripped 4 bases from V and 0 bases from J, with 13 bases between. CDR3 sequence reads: CASSNPAPGSNQPQHF. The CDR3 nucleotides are TGTGCCAGTAGTAACCCTGCTCCGGGTAGCAATCAGCCCCAGCATTTT.

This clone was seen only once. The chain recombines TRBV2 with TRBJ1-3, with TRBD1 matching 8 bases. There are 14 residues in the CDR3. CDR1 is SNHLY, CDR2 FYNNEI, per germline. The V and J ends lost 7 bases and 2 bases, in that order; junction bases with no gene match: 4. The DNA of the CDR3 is TGTGCCAGCATGGACAGGGCGACTGGAAACACCATATATTTT. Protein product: CASMDRATGNTIYF.

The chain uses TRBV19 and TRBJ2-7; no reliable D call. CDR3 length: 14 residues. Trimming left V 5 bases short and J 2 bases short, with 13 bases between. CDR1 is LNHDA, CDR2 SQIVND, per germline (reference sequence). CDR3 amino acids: CASSFHGETYEQYF. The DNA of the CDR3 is TGTGCCAGTAGTTTTCACGGAGAGACCTACGAGCAGTACTTC.

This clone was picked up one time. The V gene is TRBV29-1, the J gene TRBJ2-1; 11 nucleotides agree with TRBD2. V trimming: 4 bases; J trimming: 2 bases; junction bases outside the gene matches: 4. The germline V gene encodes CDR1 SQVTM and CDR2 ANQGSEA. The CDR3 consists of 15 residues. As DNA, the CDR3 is TGCAGCGTTGGCACTAGCGGGAGAACCTACAATGAGCAGTTCTTC. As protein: CSVGTSGRTYNEQFF.

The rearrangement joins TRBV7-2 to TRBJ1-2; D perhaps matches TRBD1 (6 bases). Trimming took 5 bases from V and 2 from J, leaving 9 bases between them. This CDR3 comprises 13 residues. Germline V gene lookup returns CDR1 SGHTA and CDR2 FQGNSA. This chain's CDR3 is CASSADRNYGYTF. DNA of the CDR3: TGTGCCAGCAGCGCCGACAGGAACTATGGCTACACCTTC.

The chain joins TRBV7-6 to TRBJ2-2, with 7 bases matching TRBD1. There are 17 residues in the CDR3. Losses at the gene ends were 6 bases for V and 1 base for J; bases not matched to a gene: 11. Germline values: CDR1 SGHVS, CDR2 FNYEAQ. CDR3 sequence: CASSFQPGQMNTGELFF. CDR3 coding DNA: TGTGCCAGCAGTTTTCAACCGGGACAGATGAACACCGGGGAGCTGTTTTTT.

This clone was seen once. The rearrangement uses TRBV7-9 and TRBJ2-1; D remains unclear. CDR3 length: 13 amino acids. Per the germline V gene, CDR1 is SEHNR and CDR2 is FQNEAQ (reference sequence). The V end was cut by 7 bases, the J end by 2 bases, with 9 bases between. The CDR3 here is CASTPSAYNEQFF. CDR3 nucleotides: TGTGCCAGCACTCCCTCGGCCTACAATGAGCAGTTCTTC.

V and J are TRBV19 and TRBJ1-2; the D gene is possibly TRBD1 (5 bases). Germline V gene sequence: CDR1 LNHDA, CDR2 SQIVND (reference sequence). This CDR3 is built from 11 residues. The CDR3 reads CAATDNYGYTF. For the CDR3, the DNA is TGTGCAGCGACAGATAACTATGGCTACACCTTC.

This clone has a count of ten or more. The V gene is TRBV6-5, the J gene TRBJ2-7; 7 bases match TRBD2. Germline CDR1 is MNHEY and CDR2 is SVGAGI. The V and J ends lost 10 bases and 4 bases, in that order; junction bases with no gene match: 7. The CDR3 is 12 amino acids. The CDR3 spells CATLRREYEQYF. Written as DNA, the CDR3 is TGTGCCACCCTTCGGCGGGAGTACGAGCAGTACTTC.

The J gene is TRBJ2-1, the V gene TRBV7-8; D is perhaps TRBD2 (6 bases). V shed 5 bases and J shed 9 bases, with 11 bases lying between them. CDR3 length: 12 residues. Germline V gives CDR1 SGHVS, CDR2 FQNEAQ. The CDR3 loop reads CASSNLASEQFF. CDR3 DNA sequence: TGTGCCAGCAGCAACCTAGCGAGTGAGCAGTTCTTC.

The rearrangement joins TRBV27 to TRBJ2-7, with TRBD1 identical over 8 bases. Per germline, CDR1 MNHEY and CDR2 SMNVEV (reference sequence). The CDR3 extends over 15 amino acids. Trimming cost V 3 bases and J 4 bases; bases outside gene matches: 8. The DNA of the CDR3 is TGTGCCAGCAGTTTCAGGGGGGACAGGATGTACGAGCAGTACTTC. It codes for CASSFRGDRMYEQYF.

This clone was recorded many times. Here the CDR3 reads CASSAYVLAGRQYF. In DNA, the CDR3 is TGTGCCAGCAGCGCATACGTGCTAGCGGGAAGGCAGTACTTC. The chain uses TRBV9 and TRBJ2-7, with 9 bases that match TRBD2. Germline assignment: CDR1 SGDLS and CDR2 YYNGEE. This CDR3 is 14 amino acids long. J gave up 9 bases and V 3 bases, and 10 bases lay outside the gene matches. The full variable domain, its missing parts supplied by reference TRBV9 and TRBJ2-7, is DSGVTQTPKHLITATGQRVTLRCSPRSGDLSVYWYQQSLDQGLQFLIQYYNGEERAKGNILERFSAQQFPDLHSELNLSSLELGDSALYFCASSAYVLAGRQYFGPGTRLTVT.

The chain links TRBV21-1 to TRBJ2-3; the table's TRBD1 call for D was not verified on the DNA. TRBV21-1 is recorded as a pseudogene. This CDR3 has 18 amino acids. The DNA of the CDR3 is TGTGCCAGCAGCAAAGCGCACGACAGTAGGTTTCCCGCAGATACGCAGTATTTT. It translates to CASSKAHDSRFPADTQYF.

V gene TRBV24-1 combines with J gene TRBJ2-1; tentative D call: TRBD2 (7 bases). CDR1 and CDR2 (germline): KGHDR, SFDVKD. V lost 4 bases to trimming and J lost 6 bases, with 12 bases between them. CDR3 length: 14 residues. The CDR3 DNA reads TGTGCCACCAGTGAGGCGGGGGCCGGCAATGAGCAGTTCTTC. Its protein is CATSEAGAGNEQFF.

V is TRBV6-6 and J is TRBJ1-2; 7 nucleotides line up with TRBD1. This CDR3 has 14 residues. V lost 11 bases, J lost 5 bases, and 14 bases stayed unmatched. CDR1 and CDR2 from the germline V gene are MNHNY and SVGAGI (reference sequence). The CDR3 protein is CAAASGQLFYGYTF. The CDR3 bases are TGTGCCGCTGCCTCGGGACAGCTGTTTTATGGCTACACCTTC.

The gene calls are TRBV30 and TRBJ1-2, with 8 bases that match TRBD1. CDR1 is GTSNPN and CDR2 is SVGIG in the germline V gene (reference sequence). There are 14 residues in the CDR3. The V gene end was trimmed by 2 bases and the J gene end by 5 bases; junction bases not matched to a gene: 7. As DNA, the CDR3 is TGTGCCTGGAGTCCGGACAGGGTTGGGTATGGCTACACCTTC. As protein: CAWSPDRVGYGYTF.

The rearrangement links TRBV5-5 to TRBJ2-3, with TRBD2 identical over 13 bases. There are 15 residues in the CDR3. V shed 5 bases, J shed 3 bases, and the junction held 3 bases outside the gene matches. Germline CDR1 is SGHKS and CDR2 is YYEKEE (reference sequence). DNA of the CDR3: TGTGCCAGCAGTCCGACTAGCGGGAGGACAGATACGCAGTATTTT. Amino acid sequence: CASSPTSGRTDTQYF. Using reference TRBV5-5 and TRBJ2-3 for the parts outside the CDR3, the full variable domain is DAGVTQSPTHLIKTRGQQVTLRCSPISGHKSVSWYQQVLGQGPQFIFQYYEKEERGRGNFPDRFSARQFPNYSSELNVNALLLGDSALYLCASSPTSGRTDTQYFGPGTRLTVL.

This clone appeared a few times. CDR3 coding DNA: TGTGCCTGGAGCCTGTCAGGGGACAGCTCCTATAATTCACCCCTCCACTTT. The encoded protein is CAWSLSGDSSYNSPLHF. This sequence joins TRBV30 and TRBJ1-6; 7 bases map to TRBD1. There are 17 residues in the CDR3. With 3 bases clipped from V and 0 bases from J, the junction kept 8 bases outside the gene matches. CDR1 and CDR2 (germline): GTSNPN, SVGIG (reference sequence).

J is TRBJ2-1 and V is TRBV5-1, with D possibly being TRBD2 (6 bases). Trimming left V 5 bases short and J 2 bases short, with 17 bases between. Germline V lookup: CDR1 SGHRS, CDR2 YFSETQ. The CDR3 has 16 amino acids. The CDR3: CASRRGGTGAYNEQFF. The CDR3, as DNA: TGCGCCAGCAGGCGAGGAGGGACTGGAGCCTACAATGAGCAGTTCTTC.

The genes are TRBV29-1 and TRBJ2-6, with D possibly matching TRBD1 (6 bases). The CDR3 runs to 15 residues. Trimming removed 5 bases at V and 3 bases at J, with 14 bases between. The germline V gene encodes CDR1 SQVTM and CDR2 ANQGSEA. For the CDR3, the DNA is TGCAGCGTTCTTGGGGGCTTTGGTGGGGCCAACGTCCTGACTTTC. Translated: CSVLGGFGGANVLTF.

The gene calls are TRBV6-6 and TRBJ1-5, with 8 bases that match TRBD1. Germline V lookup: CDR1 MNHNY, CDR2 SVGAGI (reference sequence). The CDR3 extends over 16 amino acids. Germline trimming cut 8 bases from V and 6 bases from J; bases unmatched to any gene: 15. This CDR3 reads CASAKTSRGRVQPQHF. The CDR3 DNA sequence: TGTGCCAGCGCCAAAACCTCCAGGGGGCGGGTTCAGCCCCAGCATTTT.